Listed below are T cell receptor beta chains from one sample, sequenced in a study of OX40 agonist ivuxolimab in advanced cancers. TCRdb keeps only in-frame clones here, not all; method: immunoSEQ multiplex PCR. The sample has some 50,000 clones, roughly 86% seen once. The sequenced sample was CD4+ or CD8+ T cells sorted from blood, obtained in a trial of the OX40 agonist ivuxolimab. These receptors came from an adult with an advanced solid tumor such as melanoma, head and neck, liver or kidney cancer. Both conserved end residues are trimmed from each CDR3. A clone size is listed for some rows: how often the clone was seen (once, few, many), or a class if it is expanded.

abundance	v_gene	j_gene	CDR3aa
.	TRBV6-4	TRBJ2-1	ASSDGRTPSYNEQF
.	TRBV28	TRBJ2-5	ASSLSGAKETQY
.	TRBV6-5	TRBJ2-1	ASSSLAAYNEQF
.	TRBV7-9	TRBJ1-4	ASSLLDRVGTNEKLF
.	TRBV5-1	TRBJ2-7	ASSFEVVARDEQY
.	TRBV28	TRBJ2-7	AGSQTGWGRSEQY
few	TRBV27	TRBJ2-1	ASSFGTGSYNEQF
.	TRBV7-2	TRBJ2-5	ASSPNQETQY
.	TRBV28	TRBJ1-5	ASSLGGGNQPQH
.	TRBV5-1	TRBJ1-5	ASRGCLGDGNQPQH
.	TRBV5-1	TRBJ2-1	ASRQGLPQSGEQF
.	TRBV4-1	TRBJ2-7	ASSPRQVTYEQY
.	TRBV19	TRBJ1-1	ASSIGTWTEAF
.	TRBV4-1	TRBJ2-2	ASSQDLAGVNTGELF
.	TRBV27	TRBJ2-1	ASSLWDNYNEQF
.	TRBV27	TRBJ1-5	ASSLQQGQPQH
.	TRBV18	TRBJ1-1	ASSPTASTSIMNTEAF
.	TRBV7-2	TRBJ2-1	ASSLNGYNEQF
.	TRBV6-1	TRBJ2-5	ASRPWGETQY
.	TRBV6-1	TRBJ2-7	ASSYPGRVL
once	TRBV6-5	TRBJ2-7	ASTLLAGDYEQY
few	TRBV5-1	TRBJ1-4	ASSPEGGSKEKLF